One sample yielded the 17 T cell receptor beta chains listed below, sequenced in a study of T cells in Graves' hyperthyroidism and ophthalmopathy (dated 2019 in TCRdb). Libraries came from multiplex PCR. For sequencing, an Illumina HiSeq 2000 was employed. Amplification of TCR beta CDR3 regions was carried out from RNA transcripts. The TCR CDR3 was subjected to a first round of RT-PCR using the HTBI primer set and the Qiagen OneStep RT-PCR kit. TCRdb reworked the public reads: Q25 trimming with fastp, MiXCR clone assembly, productive beta chains retained. Identical CDR3 proteins give one entry, which carries the most common genes and DNA. This sample lists roughly 750,000 distinct CDR3 sequences; about 17% were detected once. The ten largest clones add up to around 7.7% of the sample. Sequencing was carried out using blood. The receptors shown here come from a young man with Graves' hyperthyroidism.

The rearrangement uses TRBV6-5 and TRBJ2-3; 9 bases align to TRBD2. CDR1 MNHEY and CDR2 SVGAGI come from the germline V gene. The CDR3 loop spans 16 amino acids. Trimming at V came to 2 bases and at J to 4 bases, leaving 7 bases not matched to a gene. The CDR3 bases are TGTGCCAGCAGTTACCCCAGCGGGAGGTTAGCAGATACGCAGTATTTT. Translated, it gives CASSYPSGRLADTQYF.

This chain uses TRBV20-1 with TRBJ2-1; tentatively, D is TRBD1 (6 bases). Trimming left V 6 bases short and J 5 bases short, with 14 bases between. Germline CDR1 reads DFQATT; CDR2 reads SNEGSKA (reference sequence). This CDR3 contains 13 residues. CDR3: CSARDTLDNEQFF. CDR3 coding DNA: TGCAGTGCCCGGGACACCCTAGACAATGAGCAGTTCTTC.

This clonotype was counted between two and nine times. J is TRBJ2-7 and V is TRBV6-1; D gene unclear. There are 12 residues in the CDR3. Trimming pared 5 bases from V and 2 bases from J, leaving 7 bases between. CDR1 MNHNS and CDR2 SASEGT come from the germline V gene. In DNA, the CDR3 is TGTGCCAGCAGTCCCAATCCCTACGAGCAGTACTTC. Amino acids: CASSPNPYEQYF.

This chain connects TRBV6-5 to TRBJ1-2, with 7 nucleotides matching TRBD1. Germline lookup yields CDR1 MNHEY and CDR2 SVGAGI. This CDR3 has 13 amino acids. V shed 2 bases, J shed 6 bases, and the junction held 3 bases outside the gene matches. CDR3: CASSYEGQDGYTF. CDR3 nucleotides: TGTGCCAGCAGTTACGAAGGACAGGATGGCTACACCTTC.

The chain joins TRBV12-3 or TRBV12-4 to TRBJ1-1, with TRBD1 matching 7 bases. V was clipped by 6 bases and J by 0 bases; unmatched bases: 7. The CDR3 covers 15 residues. This chain's CDR3 is CASRARDRLNTEAFF. DNA of the CDR3: TGTGCCAGCAGGGCTCGGGACAGATTGAACACTGAAGCTTTCTTT.

In regard to this clonotype: A read error is possible here, since a much larger clone lies one base away. The chain links TRBV19 to TRBJ2-7; TRBD2 might be the D (5 bases). Deletions cut 5 bases from V and 4 bases from J, with 18 bases between. The germline CDR1 and CDR2 sequences are LNHDA and SQIVND (reference sequence). This CDR3 has 15 amino acids. The CDR3 nucleotides read TGTGCCAGTAGTCCTAGCCCTGGACTGGGTTACGAGCAGTACTTC. Its translation is CASSPSPGLGYEQYF.

This clonotype was counted many times. V gene TRBV11-2 combines with J gene TRBJ2-7; D may be TRBD2 (5 bases). Looked up from germline, CDR1 is SGHAT and CDR2 is FQNNGV. The CDR3 contains 15 residues. V was shortened by 0 bases and J by 5 bases, with 14 bases between the two germline ends. This chain's CDR3 is CASSLERARADEQYF. CDR3 nucleotides: TGTGCCAGCAGCTTAGAGAGGGCTCGGGCTGACGAGCAGTACTTC. Full variable domain (missing parts from reference TRBV11-2 and TRBJ2-7): EAGVAQSPRYKIIEKRQSVAFWCNPISGHATLYWYQQILGQGPKLLIQFQNNGVVDDSQLPKDRFSAERLKGVDSTLKIQPAKLEDSAVYLCASSLERARADEQYFGPGTRLTVT.

This chain uses TRBV27 with TRBJ1-1; D not certain. The CDR3 has 13 residues. Germline values: CDR1 MNHEY, CDR2 SMNVEV (reference sequence). V shed 4 bases and J shed 5 bases, with 11 bases lying between them. The CDR3 here is CASSSPQVTEAFF. CDR3 bases: TGTGCCAGCAGTTCCCCTCAGGTTACTGAAGCTTTCTTT.

This clonotype was observed many times. The V and J genes are TRBV2 and TRBJ1-1, with TRBD1 as a possible D gene (6 bases). Trimming shortened V by 0 bases and J by 3 bases, and 11 bases separated the two germline ends. Germline CDR1 and CDR2: SNHLY and FYNNEI. The CDR3 loop spans 15 amino acids. DNA for the CDR3: TGTGCCAGCAGTGAAGCTTCAGGGGTGTACACTGAAGCTTTCTTT. Residues: CASSEASGVYTEAFF.

J is TRBJ2-5 and V is TRBV7-9; tentative D call: TRBD1 (6 bases). Trimming pared 4 bases from V and 2 bases from J, leaving 11 bases between. The CDR3 sequence is 14 residues long. Germline assignment: CDR1 SEHNR and CDR2 FQNEAQ (reference sequence). CDR3 DNA: TGTGCCAGCAGCTCCTGGACAGAACAAGAGACCCAGTACTTC. Protein product: CASSSWTEQETQYF.

The rearrangement joins TRBV15 to TRBJ2-1, with 15 bases lining up with TRBD2. Germline V gene sequence: CDR1 LNHNV, CDR2 YYDKDF (reference sequence). V lost 1 base, J lost 7 bases, and 2 bases stayed unmatched. CDR3 size: 16 residues. The CDR3 DNA is TGTGCCACCAGCAGAGGGACTAGCGGGAGGGTAAATGAGCAGTTCTTC. It yields the protein CATSRGTSGRVNEQFF. Drawing the rest from reference TRBV15 and TRBJ2-1, the complete variable domain is DAMVIQNPRYQVTQFGKPVTLSCSQTLNHNVMYWYQQKSSQAPKLLFHYYDKDFNNEADTPDNFQSRRPNTSFCFLDIRSPGLGDTAMYLCATSRGTSGRVNEQFFGPGTRLTVL.

This chain connects TRBV12-3 or TRBV12-4 to TRBJ2-4; no firm D call. V was pared by 2 bases and J by 0 bases, with 11 bases between. The CDR3 runs to 16 residues. The CDR3 spells CASSLLGRLAKNIQYF. Written as DNA, the CDR3 is TGTGCCAGCAGTTTATTAGGCAGACTAGCCAAAAACATTCAGTACTTC.

This clonotype was seen a few times. The rearrangement uses TRBV5-1 and TRBJ2-5; the match to TRBD2 covers 10 bases. CDR1 is SGHRS and CDR2 is YFSETQ in the germline V gene. CDR3 length: 17 residues. Losses at the gene ends were 1 base for V and 5 bases for J; bases not matched to a gene: 11. In DNA, the CDR3 is TGCGCCAGCAGCTTGAGTACTCAGCGGGAGGGATATGAGACCCAGTACTTC. Amino acid sequence: CASSLSTQREGYETQYF. The whole variable domain, remainder taken from reference TRBV5-1 and TRBJ2-5, is KAGVTQTPRYLIKTRGQQVTLSCSPISGHRSVSWYQQTPGQGLQFLFEYFSETQRNKGNFPGRFSGRQFSNSRSEMNVSTLELGDSALYLCASSLSTQREGYETQYFGPGTRLLVL.

The V call is TRBV6-1, the J call TRBJ1-2; a possible D gene is TRBD1 (6 bases). Germline CDR1 MNHNS, CDR2 SASEGT. The CDR3 contains 13 residues. V was trimmed by 0 bases and J by 7 bases, leaving 9 bases between them. CDR3 DNA sequence: TGTGCCAGCAGTGAAGCTCGGGGGCTTGGCTACACCTTC. Amino acid sequence: CASSEARGLGYTF.

The chain uses TRBV5-1 and TRBJ2-1; TRBD2 agrees at 11 bases. The V and J ends lost 4 bases and 9 bases, in that order; junction bases with no gene match: 9. Germline V lookup: CDR1 SGHRS, CDR2 YFSETQ. This CDR3 comprises 15 residues. The CDR3: CASSPTLAGGTEQFF. The CDR3 DNA reads as TGCGCCAGCAGCCCCACGCTAGCGGGAGGTACTGAGCAGTTCTTC.

This clonotype has at least ten counts. For the CDR3, the DNA is TGTGCCAGCAGGCAGGAGAACACTGAAGCTTTCTTT. This sequence encodes CASRQENTEAFF. J is TRBJ1-1 and V is TRBV12-3 or TRBV12-4; no definite D call. The V end lost 6 bases, the J end lost 1 base, and 6 bases lay between the germline ends. The CDR3 totals 12 residues.

V gene TRBV28 combines with J gene TRBJ1-5, with D perhaps matching TRBD1 (5 bases). Trimming took off 4 bases at V and 9 bases at J, with 10 bases between the two ends. The CDR3 covers 12 residues. CDR1 is MDHEN and CDR2 is SYDVKM in the germline V gene. CDR3 amino acids: CASSSQGAPQHF. CDR3 coding DNA: TGTGCCAGCAGTTCTCAGGGAGCGCCCCAGCATTTT. Full variable domain (rest looked up from reference TRBV28 and TRBJ1-5): DVKVTQSSRYLVKRTGEKVFLECVQDMDHENMFWYRQDPGLGLRLIYFSYDVKMKEKGDIPEGYSVSREKKERFSLILESASTNQTSMYLCASSSQGAPQHFGDGTRLSIL.